This record concerns one T cell receptor beta chain sequence. The clone's antigen remains unknown. One base away there is no much larger clone; base qualities are not given. This specimen belongs to a study of blood T cell repertoires in COVID-19 (dated by TCRdb to the early 2020s). In the study overall: The collaborator samples originated in the United States, Italy and Spain and spanned the acute and convalescent phases of COVID-19. The repertoires were made available in a free public database intended to serve as a resource for research on the immune response to SARS-CoV-2. The material from the prospective study consisted of cDNA or gDNA derived from T cells, B-cell-depleted T cells, or PBMCs. The samples were drawn from two sources: the first 160 participants of the ongoing ImmuneRACE study, and 1,200 or so subjects contributed by 6 global collaborators. Where available, HLA class I and class II types were obtained from metadata supplied by the sample provider rather than from assay-based typing. Subjects who had been exposed to COVID-19, were actively infected with it, or had recovered from it provided the deeply sampled blood TCRbeta repertoires that made up the dataset. The sample metadata nearly always contained a de-identified subject ID, COVID-19 status, age in years and sex.

There are 19 amino acids in the CDR3, from cysteine to phenylalanine inclusive. Solely the CDR3 DNA is kept, with 57 bases framed from the first base. TCRbeta CDR3 regions were amplified from genomic DNA using the immunoSEQ Assay, a bias-controlled multiplex PCR. As for how the authors treated the data: Nucleated cell counts per sample were estimated from amplification of reference gene primers within the assay. Sequence reads were collapsed and filtered to measure the absolute abundance of every unique TCRbeta CDR3 rearrangement. Productive Simpson clonality was computed per sample as the square root of Simpson's diversity index over productive rearrangements. TCRdb holds this immuneACCESS table with in-frame rearrangements only. Some clones are missing; in checked studies, unresolved V genes explain under half, and the rest has no known cause. D and trimming were read from the DNA, whereas the V and J calls and clone size are those reported in that table. Across this sample there are 400,000 to 450,000 clones, with 70% to 90% seen only once. The ten most abundant clones make up 10% to 15% of the sample.

Beyond this particular receptor, the publication reports: The quantity of clinical and demographic metadata differed by source and by participant and was supplied without curation.

One collaborating source in Seattle enrolled patients during active infection and followed them longitudinally through the course of disease. Each collaborating institution followed its own protocols to collect whole blood in K2EDTA tubes. For TCRbeta analysis, collaborator samples were shipped as frozen whole blood, as isolated PBMCs, or as DNA extracted from either sample type. The V and J genes are TRBV21-1 and TRBJ2-1; TRBD1 is the table's D call and was not checked against the DNA. TRBV21-1 is deemed a pseudogene. This sequence originates from a woman in her 50s with COVID-19, enrolled during active disease. Input material: peripheral blood. The encoded CDR3 is CASSPDFRQSLPLYNEQFF. The DNA reads as follows: TGTGCCAGCAGCCCCGATTTCCGACAGTCTCTACCCCTCTACAATGAGCAGTTCTTC.